A selection of T cell receptor beta chains follows, all from one sample in a study of T-cell memory formation after mild COVID-19. TCRdb used MiXCR to reprocess the 5' RACE reads, holding one entry per CDR3 protein. The table shows around 220,000 distinct CDR3 sequences, with about 17% occurring only once. The sequencing sample was made of PBMCs or a T cell subset sorted from them (not recorded which). The receptors derive from a man younger than 35 who had mild COVID-19 (a few samples of this study predate the infection). Cell type and time point are not known. CDR3s include the opening cysteine and the closing phenylalanine or tryptophan. A D gene is named only where the DNA matches it firmly. Size tells how often a clone was seen (once, few, many) or the class of an expanded clone, and some rows leave it out.

j_gene: TRBJ1-1
abundance: NA
v_gene: TRBV12-5
d_gene: NA
CDR3aa: CASGRRSVNTEAFF
CDR3nt: TGTGCTAGTGGCCGCCGGTCGGTAAACACTGAAGCTTTCTTT

j_gene: TRBJ1-6
abundance: NA
v_gene: TRBV3-1
d_gene: NA
CDR3aa: CASSQESGSPLHF
CDR3nt: TGTGCCAGCAGCCAAGAAAGCGGCTCACCCCTCCACTTT

j_gene: TRBJ2-4
abundance: NA
v_gene: TRBV6-6
d_gene: TRBD2
CDR3aa: CASSYGTRGSIQYF
CDR3nt: TGTGCCAGCAGTTACGGGACGCGGGGGAGCATTCAGTACTTC

j_gene: TRBJ2-3
abundance: NA
v_gene: TRBV5-6
d_gene: TRBD2
CDR3aa: CASSLYRRGATASTDTQYF
CDR3nt: TGTGCCAGCAGTTTGTATAGGCGGGGGGCTACCGCAAGCACAGATACGCAGTATTTT

j_gene: TRBJ1-5
abundance: NA
v_gene: TRBV4-1
d_gene: NA
CDR3aa: CASSLSGTGYNQPQHF
CDR3nt: TGCGCCAGCAGCCTTTCCGGGACGGGGTATAATCAGCCCCAGCATTTT

j_gene: TRBJ2-2
abundance: NA
v_gene: TRBV20-1
d_gene: NA
CDR3aa: CSAGQNTGELFF
CDR3nt: TGCAGTGCTGGACAGAACACCGGGGAGCTGTTTTTT

j_gene: TRBJ2-4
abundance: NA
v_gene: TRBV9
d_gene: NA
CDR3aa: CASSVGRGASNIQYF
CDR3nt: TGTGCCAGCAGCGTAGGACGGGGGGCCTCGAACATTCAGTACTTC

j_gene: TRBJ1-1
abundance: few
v_gene: TRBV4-3
d_gene: NA
CDR3aa: CASSRASRSVTEAFF
CDR3nt: TGCGCCAGCAGCCGGGCTTCACGGAGTGTAACTGAAGCTTTCTTT

j_gene: TRBJ2-1
abundance: few
v_gene: TRBV6-5
d_gene: NA
CDR3aa: CASALEAVRNEQFF
CDR3nt: TGTGCCAGCGCCCTTGAGGCGGTACGCAATGAGCAGTTCTTC

j_gene: TRBJ2-6
abundance: NA
v_gene: TRBV7-2
d_gene: NA
CDR3aa: CSSTTPGANVLTF
CDR3nt: TGTTCCAGCACTACCCCCGGGGCCAACGTCCTGACTTTC